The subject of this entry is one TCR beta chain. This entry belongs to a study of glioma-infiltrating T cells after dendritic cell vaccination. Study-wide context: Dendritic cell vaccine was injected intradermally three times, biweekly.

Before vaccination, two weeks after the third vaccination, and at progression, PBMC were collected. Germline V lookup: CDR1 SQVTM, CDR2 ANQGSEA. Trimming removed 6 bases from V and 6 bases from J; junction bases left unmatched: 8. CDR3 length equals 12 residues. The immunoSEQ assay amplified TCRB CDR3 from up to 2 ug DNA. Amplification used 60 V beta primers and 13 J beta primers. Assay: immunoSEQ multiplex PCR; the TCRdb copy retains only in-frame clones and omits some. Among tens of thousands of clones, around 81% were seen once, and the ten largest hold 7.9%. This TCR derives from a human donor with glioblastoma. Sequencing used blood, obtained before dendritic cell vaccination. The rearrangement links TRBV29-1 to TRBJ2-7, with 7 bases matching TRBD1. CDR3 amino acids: CSVRQGDGEQYF. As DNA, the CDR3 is TGCAGCGTCCGCCAGGGGGATGGCGAGCAGTACTTC.